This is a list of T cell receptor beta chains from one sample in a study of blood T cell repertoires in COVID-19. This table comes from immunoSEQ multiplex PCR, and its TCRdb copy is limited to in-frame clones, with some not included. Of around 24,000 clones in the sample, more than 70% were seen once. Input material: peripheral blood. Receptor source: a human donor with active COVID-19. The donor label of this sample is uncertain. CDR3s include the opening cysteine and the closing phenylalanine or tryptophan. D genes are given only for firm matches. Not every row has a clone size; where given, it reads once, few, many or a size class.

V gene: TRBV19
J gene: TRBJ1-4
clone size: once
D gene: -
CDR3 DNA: TGTGCCAGTAGTATCCAGGGTGAAAAACTGTTTTTT
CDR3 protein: CASSIQGEKLFF

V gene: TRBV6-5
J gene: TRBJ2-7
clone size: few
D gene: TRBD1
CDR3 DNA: TGTGCCAGCAGTCGGGACAGGGCCATCTACGAGCAGTACTTC
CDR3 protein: CASSRDRAIYEQYF

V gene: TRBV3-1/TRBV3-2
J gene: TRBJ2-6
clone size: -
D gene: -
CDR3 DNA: TGTGCCAGCAGCCAAGACTTCTCTGGGGCCAACGTCCTGACTTTC
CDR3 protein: CASSQDFSGANVLTF

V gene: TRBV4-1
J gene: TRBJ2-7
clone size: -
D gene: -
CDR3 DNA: TGCGCCAGCAGCCAAGCGCAGGAGGGGTGGCACGAGCAGTACTTC
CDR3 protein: CASSQAQEGWHEQYF

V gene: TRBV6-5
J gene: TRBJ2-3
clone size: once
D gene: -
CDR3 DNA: TGTGCCAGCAGCCCCTGGGAGTTCACAGATACGCAGTATTTT
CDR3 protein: CASSPWEFTDTQYF

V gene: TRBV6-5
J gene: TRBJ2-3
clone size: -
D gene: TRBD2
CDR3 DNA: TGTGCCAGCAGTTACTCCGGGAGGTGGGATACGCAGTATTTT
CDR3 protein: CASSYSGRWDTQYF

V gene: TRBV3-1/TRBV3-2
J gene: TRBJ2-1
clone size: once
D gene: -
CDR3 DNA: TGTGCCAGCAGCCAAGCCAGAAGTAATGAGCAGTTCTTC
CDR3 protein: CASSQARSNEQFF

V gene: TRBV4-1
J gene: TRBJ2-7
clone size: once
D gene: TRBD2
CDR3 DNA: TGCGCCAGCAGCCGTCTAGCGGAGGTAACACAGTACGAGCAGTACTTC
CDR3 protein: CASSRLAEVTQYEQYF

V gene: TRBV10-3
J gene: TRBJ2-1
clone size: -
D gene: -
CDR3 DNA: TGTGCCATCAGTTCCGACAGGCCCATGGAGCAGTTCTTC
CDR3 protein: CAISSDRPMEQFF

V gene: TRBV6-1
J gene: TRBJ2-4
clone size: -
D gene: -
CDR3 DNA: TGTGCCAGCAGTGACCTGGCAGGTGAGAAACTAGCCAAAAACATTCAGTACTTC
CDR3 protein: CASSDLAGEKLAKNIQYF

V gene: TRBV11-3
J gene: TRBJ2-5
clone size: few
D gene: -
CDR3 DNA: TGTGCCAGCAGCTTAGTAGGGGTGGAGACCCAGTACTTC
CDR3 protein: CASSLVGVETQYF

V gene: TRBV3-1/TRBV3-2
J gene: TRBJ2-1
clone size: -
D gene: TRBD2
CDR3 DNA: TGTGCCAGCAGACCCAGCGGGGTGTCCTACAATGAGCAGTTCTTC
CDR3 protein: CASRPSGVSYNEQFF

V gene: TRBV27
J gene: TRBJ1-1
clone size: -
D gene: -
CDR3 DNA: TGTGCCAGCAGTTTATCATCGGGTTTGGGACAGAACACTGAAGCTTTCTTT
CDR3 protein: CASSLSSGLGQNTEAFF

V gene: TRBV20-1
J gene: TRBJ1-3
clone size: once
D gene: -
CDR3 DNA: TGCAGTGCTAGTAATGGCCCTGGAAACACCATATATTTT
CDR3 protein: CSASNGPGNTIYF

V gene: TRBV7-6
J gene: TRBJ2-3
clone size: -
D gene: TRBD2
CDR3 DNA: TGTGCCAGCAGCTTAGGGGGACTAGCGGGGGGCACAGATACGCAGTATTTT
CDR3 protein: CASSLGGLAGGTDTQYF

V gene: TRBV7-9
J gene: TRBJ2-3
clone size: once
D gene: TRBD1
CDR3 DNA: TGTGCCAGCAGCCTGGGACAGGGGGGGACAGATACGCAGTATTTT
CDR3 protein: CASSLGQGGTDTQYF

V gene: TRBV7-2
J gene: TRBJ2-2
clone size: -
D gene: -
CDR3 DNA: TGTGCCAGCAGCCCACGACTAGTATCCGGGGAGCTGTTTTTT
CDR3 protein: CASSPRLVSGELFF

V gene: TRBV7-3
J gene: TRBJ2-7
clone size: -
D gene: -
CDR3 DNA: TGTGCCAGCAGCACGGACAAAGGATCCTACGAGCAGTACTTC
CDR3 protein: CASSTDKGSYEQYF

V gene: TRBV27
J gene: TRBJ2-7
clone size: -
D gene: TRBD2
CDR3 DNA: TGTGCCAGCAGAGTGGCGGGACTATCTTACGAGCAGTACTTC
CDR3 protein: CASRVAGLSYEQYF

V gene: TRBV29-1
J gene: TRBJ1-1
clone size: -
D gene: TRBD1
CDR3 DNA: TGCAGCGTTGGCCGGGACAGGGGAAGAGTGAACACTGAAGCTTTCTTT
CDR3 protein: CSVGRDRGRVNTEAFF

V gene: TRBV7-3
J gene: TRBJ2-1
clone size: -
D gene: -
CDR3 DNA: TGTGCCAGCAGCCTGACACCGGGACTTGGTGAGCAGTTCTTC
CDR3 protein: CASSLTPGLGEQFF

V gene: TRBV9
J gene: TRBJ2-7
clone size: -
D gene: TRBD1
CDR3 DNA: TGTGCCAGCAGCGCTGGGACAGGCTACGAGCAGTACTTC
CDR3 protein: CASSAGTGYEQYF

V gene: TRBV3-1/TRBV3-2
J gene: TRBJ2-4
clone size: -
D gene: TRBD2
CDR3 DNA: TGTGCCAGCAGGGGACTAGCGGGAGACCACATTCAGTACTTC
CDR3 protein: CASRGLAGDHIQYF

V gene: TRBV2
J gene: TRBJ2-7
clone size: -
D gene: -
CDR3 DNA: TGTGCCAGCAGTGGCCCCTACGGCTACGAGCAGTACTTC
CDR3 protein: CASSGPYGYEQYF

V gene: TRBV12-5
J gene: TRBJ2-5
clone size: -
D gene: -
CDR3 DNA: TGTGCTAGTGGTCCACCCTCTAGCCGCCAAGAGACCCAGTACTTC
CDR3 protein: CASGPPSSRQETQYF

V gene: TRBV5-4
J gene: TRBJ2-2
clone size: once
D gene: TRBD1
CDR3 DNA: TGTGCCAGCAGCCGACAGGGAACCGGGGAGCTGTTTTTT
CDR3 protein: CASSRQGTGELFF

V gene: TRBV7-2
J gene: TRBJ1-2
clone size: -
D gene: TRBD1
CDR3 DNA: TGTGCCAGCAGCCCAGGGACAGGGGGGACTGGCTACACCTTC
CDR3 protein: CASSPGTGGTGYTF

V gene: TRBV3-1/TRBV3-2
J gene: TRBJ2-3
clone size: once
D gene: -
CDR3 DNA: TGTGCCAGCAGTAATTTCAGGACAGATACGCAGTATTTT
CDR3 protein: CASSNFRTDTQYF

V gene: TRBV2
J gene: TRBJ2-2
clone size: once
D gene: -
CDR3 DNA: TGTGCCAGCCTTTACACCGGGGAGCTGTTTTTT
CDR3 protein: CASLYTGELFF

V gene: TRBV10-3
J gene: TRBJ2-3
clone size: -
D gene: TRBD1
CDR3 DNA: TGTGCCATCAGTGAGTCCGAAGGGGGCTTAACCACAGATACGCAGTATTTT
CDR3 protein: CAISESEGGLTTDTQYF

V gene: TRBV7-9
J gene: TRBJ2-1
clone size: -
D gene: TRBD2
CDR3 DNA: TGTGCCAGCAGCTCACCGACTAGCGACAAGCAGTTCTTC
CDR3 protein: CASSSPTSDKQFF

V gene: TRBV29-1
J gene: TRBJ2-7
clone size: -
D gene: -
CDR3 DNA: TGCAGCGTCCTGTACACCCACGAGCAGTACTTC
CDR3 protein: CSVLYTHEQYF

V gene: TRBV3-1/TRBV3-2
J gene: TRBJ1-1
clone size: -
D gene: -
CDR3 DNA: TGTGCCAGCAGCCAGAGAGAAGCGGACACTGAAGCTTTCTTT
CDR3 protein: CASSQREADTEAFF

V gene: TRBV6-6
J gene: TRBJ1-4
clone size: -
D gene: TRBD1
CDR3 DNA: TGTGCCAGCAGTAACCGGGACAGGGCTAATGAAAAACTGTTTTTT
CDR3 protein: CASSNRDRANEKLFF

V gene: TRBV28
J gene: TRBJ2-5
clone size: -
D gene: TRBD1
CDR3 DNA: TGTGCCAGCAGCCCAGGGGGCCGAGAGACCCAGTACTTC
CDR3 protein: CASSPGGRETQYF

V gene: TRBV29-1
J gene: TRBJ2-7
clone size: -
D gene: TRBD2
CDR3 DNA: TGCAGCGTTCTGAGGAGTAGCGGGGCGAGTCAGTACTTC
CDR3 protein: CSVLRSSGASQYF

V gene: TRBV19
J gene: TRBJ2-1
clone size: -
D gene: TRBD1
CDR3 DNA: TGTGCCAGTAGTAGGGACAGGGTAGGCAATGAGCAGTTCTTC
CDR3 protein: CASSRDRVGNEQFF

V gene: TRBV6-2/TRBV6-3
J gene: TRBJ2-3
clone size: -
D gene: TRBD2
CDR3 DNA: TGTGCCAGCAGTTCCGGTGGGGGGCGGGAGGCAGATACGCAGTATTTT
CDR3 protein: CASSSGGGREADTQYF

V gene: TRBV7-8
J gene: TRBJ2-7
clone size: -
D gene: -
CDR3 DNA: TGTGCCAGCAGCCCTCAGGGGTCCCCTCGCGAGCAGTACTTC
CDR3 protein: CASSPQGSPREQYF

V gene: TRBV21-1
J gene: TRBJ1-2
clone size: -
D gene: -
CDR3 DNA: TGTGCCAGCACCATTTCCCCGGCAGGGCACTATGGCTACACCTTC
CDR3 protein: CASTISPAGHYGYTF